A selection of T cell receptor beta chains follows, all from one sample in a study of blood T cells in healthy people across ages. TCRdb ran MiXCR on the 5' RACE reads and lists one entry per CDR3 protein. The table has roughly 1,800,000 distinct CDR3 sequences, around 48% seen once; the top ten hold around 2.1%. Sequences were obtained from blood. These receptors all come from a woman aged 40 to 55 in good health. Each CDR3 is given with its conserved first and last residue. The order of the fields is D gene, V gene, J gene, clone size, CDR3 DNA, CDR3 protein. D genes are given only for firm matches. The size of a clone is reported for some rows only, either as once, few or many, or as a class for expanded clones.

-	TRBV20-1	TRBJ2-7	-	TGCAGTGCTAGAGATGAAGCGGCGCTGGGGGAGCAGTACTTC	CSARDEAALGEQYF
TRBD1	TRBV4-1	TRBJ2-5	-	TGCGCCAGCAGCCAAGACTGGACAGGGAAAGAGACCCAGTACTTC	CASSQDWTGKETQYF
-	TRBV4-2	TRBJ2-7	-	TGTGCCAGCAGCCAAGTCGAACAGGGATCCGAGCAGTACTTC	CASSQVEQGSEQYF
-	TRBV6-2/TRBV6-3	TRBJ2-5	few	TGTGCCAGCAACGGAGGCCAGAGGACCCAGTACTTC	CASNGGQRTQYF
-	TRBV29-1	TRBJ2-5	-	TGCAGCGTTGCCCGAGGGGTAGAGACCCAGTACTTC	CSVARGVETQYF
-	TRBV4-3	TRBJ1-4	-	TGCGCCAGCAGCCAAGAAACGGACTCGGTCCCGGGGAATGAAAAACTGTTTTTT	CASSQETDSVPGNEKLFF
-	TRBV21-1	TRBJ2-7	-	TGTGCCAGCAGCAAAGCCTCAAGAGAGCAGTCCTACGAGCAGTACTTC	CASSKASREQSYEQYF
-	TRBV5-6	TRBJ2-7	few	TGTGCCAGCCGTAGGTGGGACTCGGGACCCTACGAGCAGTACTTC	CASRRWDSGPYEQYF
-	TRBV4-3	TRBJ2-7	-	TGCGCCAGCAGCCAGTCCCGGGGACTCCTTGGGTACGAGCAGTACTTC	CASSQSRGLLGYEQYF
-	TRBV6-1	TRBJ2-1	-	TGTGCCGGCAGTGAAGACCGGGTCCCCTCCTCCTACAATGAGCAGTTCTTC	CAGSEDRVPSSYNEQFF
-	TRBV28	TRBJ1-5	-	TGTGCCAGCAGTTTAATCCTCGGGGATAGCAATCAGCCCCAGCATTTT	CASSLILGDSNQPQHF
TRBD1	TRBV4-3	TRBJ1-1	-	TGCGCCAGCAGCCAACTGACAGGGATGGCGAACACTGAAGCTTTCTTT	CASSQLTGMANTEAFF
TRBD1	TRBV29-1	TRBJ2-7	many	TGCAGCGTCGTGACAGGGGGCCTATCCTACGAGCAGTACTTC	CSVVTGGLSYEQYF
-	TRBV6-2/TRBV6-3	TRBJ2-7	-	TGTGCCAGCAGTTACCCCACACAGGGTACCTACGAGCAGTACTTC	CASSYPTQGTYEQYF
-	TRBV20-1	TRBJ1-4	-	TGCAGTGCTAGCCCGCCGCAGGAAAAACTGTTTTTT	CSASPPQEKLFF
-	TRBV12-3/TRBV12-4	TRBJ2-5	few	TGTGCCAGCAGTTTTTTGGGCCTGGGAGAGACCCAGTACTTC	CASSFLGLGETQYF
-	TRBV21-1	TRBJ2-4	-	TGTGCCAGCAGCCCCCGGGACAGGGGTATTTTGCACATTCAGTACTTC	CASSPRDRGILHIQYF
-	TRBV9	TRBJ1-2	-	TGTGCCAGCAGCGTAGAGGATTTGGGGGAGGACTATGGCTACACCTTC	CASSVEDLGEDYGYTF
TRBD1	TRBV7-2	TRBJ2-4	-	TGTGCCAGCAGCCCAAGGGACAGGGTGGCCAAAAACATTCAGTACTTC	CASSPRDRVAKNIQYF
-	TRBV4-2	TRBJ1-2	-	TGTGCCAGCAGCCAATTTAACTCAGGGGTATATGGCTACACCTTC	CASSQFNSGVYGYTF
-	TRBV6-2/TRBV6-3	TRBJ2-1	-	TGTGCCAGTCAACGGACCTACAATGAGCAGTTCTTC	CASQRTYNEQFF
TRBD2	TRBV20-1	TRBJ2-5	few	TGCAGTGCTAGGGCACTAGCGGGGCGCCAAGAGACCCAGTACTTC	CSARALAGRQETQYF
-	TRBV24-1	TRBJ2-1	-	TGTGCCACCAGTGATTCATACTCAGGGATCTCCTACAATGAGCAGTTCTTC	CATSDSYSGISYNEQFF
TRBD2	TRBV18	TRBJ2-1	-	TGTGCCAGCTCACCACCGAGGCGCGGGGGAAATTACAATGAGCAGTTCTTC	CASSPPRRGGNYNEQFF
-	TRBV7-9	TRBJ1-2	once	TGTGCCAGCTACTACTATGCAGGGGAGTATGGCTACACCTTC	CASYYYAGEYGYTF
TRBD2	TRBV5-1	TRBJ2-5	-	TGCGCCAGCAGAACCGGGGGGGACGGTCAAGAGACCCAGTACTTC	CASRTGGDGQETQYF
-	TRBV12-3/TRBV12-4	TRBJ1-6	few	TGTGCCAGCAGTTTAGGCGGACTCGGGGTGTTGAATTCACCCCTCCACTTT	CASSLGGLGVLNSPLHF
TRBD2	TRBV6-1	TRBJ2-3	-	TGTGCCAGCAGGAAGCGGGGGGACGGGGCAGATACGCAGTATTTT	CASRKRGDGADTQYF
-	TRBV4-3	TRBJ1-5	once	TGCGCCAGCAGCCAAGAGACAGGAACAAATCAGCCCCAGCATTTT	CASSQETGTNQPQHF
-	TRBV6-6	TRBJ1-2	-	TGTGCCAGCAGTAGAGTTGCGACAGAAACTTTAAACTATGGCTACACCTTC	CASSRVATETLNYGYTF
-	TRBV6-2/TRBV6-3	TRBJ2-7	-	TGTGCCAGCAGTTCCTTAGGAGCGGGCCGCTCCGAGCAGTACTTC	CASSSLGAGRSEQYF
TRBD2	TRBV6-1	TRBJ2-7	few	TGTGCCAGCAGCGTGGGACTAGTGTCCTACGAGCAGTACTTC	CASSVGLVSYEQYF
-	TRBV27	TRBJ2-4	few	TGTGCCAGCAGTTTGAACAGCCCCGGCAACATTCAGTACTTC	CASSLNSPGNIQYF
-	TRBV7-2	TRBJ2-4	few	TGTGCCAGCAGCTCTCAAATAGCCAAAAACATTCAGTACTTC	CASSSQIAKNIQYF
TRBD1	TRBV29-1	TRBJ2-7	-	TGCAGCGTCTCGGGACAGGGATCCTACGAGCAGTACTTC	CSVSGQGSYEQYF
-	TRBV20-1	TRBJ1-2	few	TGCAGTGCTAGAGACCGACATGGGACGACGGATGGCTACACCTTC	CSARDRHGTTDGYTF
TRBD1	TRBV7-2	TRBJ2-7	few	TGTGCCAGCAGCTTAGGGGACAGGGGCGGGTACGAGCAGTACTTC	CASSLGDRGGYEQYF
-	TRBV6-6	TRBJ2-1	-	TGTGCCAGCAATACGCACCGTTACCAAGAGACCCAGTTCTTC	CASNTHRYQETQFF
-	TRBV13	TRBJ2-7	-	TGTGCCAGCAGCGTTTTCAGGGAGAACGAGCAGTACTTC	CASSVFRENEQYF
TRBD2	TRBV7-2	TRBJ2-3	-	TGTGCCAGCAGAAAAGGAGGTAGCGGGGGTAGTACAGATACGCAGTATTTT	CASRKGGSGGSTDTQYF
-	TRBV18	TRBJ2-7	few	TGTGCCAGCTCACCCAGGGAGTACGAGCAGTACTTC	CASSPREYEQYF
-	TRBV7-2	TRBJ2-5	few	TGTGCCAGCAGCTTACCAGTTTTCCAAGAGACCCAGTACTTC	CASSLPVFQETQYF
-	TRBV20-1	TRBJ2-7	few	TGCAGTGGCCTGGGCTACGAGCAGTACTTC	CSGLGYEQYF
-	TRBV18	TRBJ2-5	-	TGTGCCAGCTCACCATGGGGTGGAGAAGAGACCCAGTACTTC	CASSPWGGEETQYF
-	TRBV4-2	TRBJ1-2	-	TGTGCCAGCAGCCAAGAGCCCGCTACGAATTTCTATGGCTACACCTTC	CASSQEPATNFYGYTF
TRBD1	TRBV7-2	TRBJ1-2	-	TGTGCCAGCAGCCACCGACAGGGGTTTCGGGGCTATGGCTACACCTTC	CASSHRQGFRGYGYTF
TRBD1	TRBV7-9	TRBJ2-6	few	TGTGCCAGCAACCCCGGGACAGGTTCCTCTGGGGCCAACGTCCTGACTTTC	CASNPGTGSSGANVLTF
-	TRBV4-3	TRBJ1-2	-	TGCGCCAGCAGCCAAGCCGGACAGCCTGCAGCTGGCACCTTC	CASSQAGQPAAGTF
-	TRBV6-2/TRBV6-3	TRBJ1-2	-	TGTACCAGCAGTCGAGACCTCGGCTACACCTTC	CTSSRDLGYTF